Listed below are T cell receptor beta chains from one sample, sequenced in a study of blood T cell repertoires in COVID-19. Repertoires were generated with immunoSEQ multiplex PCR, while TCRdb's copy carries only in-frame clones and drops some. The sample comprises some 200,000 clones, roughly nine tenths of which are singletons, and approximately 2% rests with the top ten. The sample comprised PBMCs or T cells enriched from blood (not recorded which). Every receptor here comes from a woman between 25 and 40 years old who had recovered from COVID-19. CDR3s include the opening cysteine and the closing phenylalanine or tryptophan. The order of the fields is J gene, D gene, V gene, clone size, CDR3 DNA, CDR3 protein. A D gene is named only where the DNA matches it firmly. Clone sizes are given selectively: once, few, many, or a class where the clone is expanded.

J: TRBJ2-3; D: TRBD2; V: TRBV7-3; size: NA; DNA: TGTGCCAGCAGCCAGGAAGCGGGGGAGAACACAGATACGCAGTATTTT; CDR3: CASSQEAGENTDTQYF
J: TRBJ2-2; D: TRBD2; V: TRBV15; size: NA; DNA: TGTGCCACCAGACTAGCGGGAGTAGAGACCGGGGAGCTGTTTTTT; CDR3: CATRLAGVETGELFF
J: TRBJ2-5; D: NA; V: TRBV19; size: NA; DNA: TGTGCCAGTAGACTACAAGGGGGGGGGCGATCTCAAGAGACCCAGTACTTC; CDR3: CASRLQGGGRSQETQYF
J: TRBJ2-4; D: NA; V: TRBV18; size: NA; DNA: TGTGCCAGCTCCCGGGGGACAGAGCTAGCCAAAAACATTCAGTACTTC; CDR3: CASSRGTELAKNIQYF
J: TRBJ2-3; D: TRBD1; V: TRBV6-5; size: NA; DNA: TGTGCCGGGGAGGACAGGGCGGGGACAGATACGCAGTATTTT; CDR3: CAGEDRAGTDTQYF
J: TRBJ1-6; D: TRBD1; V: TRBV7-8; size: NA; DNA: TGTGCCAGCAGCCAAGGCCAGGACTCCAGGGGGAATTCACCCCTCCACTTT; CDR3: CASSQGQDSRGNSPLHF
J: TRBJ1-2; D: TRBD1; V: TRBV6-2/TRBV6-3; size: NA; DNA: TGTGCCAGCAACCCGACAGGGGACTATGGCTACACCTTC; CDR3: CASNPTGDYGYTF
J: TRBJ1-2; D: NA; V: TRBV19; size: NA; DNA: TGTGCCAGTAGTATCGGGTTCCTTGGTGGCTACACCTTC; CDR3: CASSIGFLGGYTF
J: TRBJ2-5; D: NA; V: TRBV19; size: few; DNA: TGTGCCAGTAGTATGCAGGACCAAGAGACCCAGTACTTC; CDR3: CASSMQDQETQYF
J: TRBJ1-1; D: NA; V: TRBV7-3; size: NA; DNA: TGTGCCAGCAGCCCCGACTCCGGAGGGCCTGAAGCTTTCTTT; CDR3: CASSPDSGGPEAFF
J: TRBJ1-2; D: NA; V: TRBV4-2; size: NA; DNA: TGTGCCAGCAGCCAAGAATGGGGGCAGGGTTATGGCTACACCTTC; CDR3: CASSQEWGQGYGYTF
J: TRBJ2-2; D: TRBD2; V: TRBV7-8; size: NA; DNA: TGTGCGGGGGGGTCTAGCGGAGCGAACACCGGGGAGCTGTTTTTT; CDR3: CAGGSSGANTGELFF
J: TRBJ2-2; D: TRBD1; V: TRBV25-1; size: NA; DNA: TGTGCCAGCAGTCCCCGGGGACAGGGGGCTTGGACCGGGGAGCTGTTTTTT; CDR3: CASSPRGQGAWTGELFF
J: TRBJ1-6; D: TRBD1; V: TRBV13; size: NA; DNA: TGTGCCAGCAGCCTCGGGACAGGGGGAAATTCACCCCTCCACTTT; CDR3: CASSLGTGGNSPLHF
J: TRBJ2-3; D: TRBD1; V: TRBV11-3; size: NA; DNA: TGTGCCAGCAGCTTAGGCCAGGGGGCAGATACGCAGTATTTT; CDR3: CASSLGQGADTQYF
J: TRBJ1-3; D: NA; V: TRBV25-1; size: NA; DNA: TGTGCCAGCAGACCAGCCCCGGGGGACACCATATATTTT; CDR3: CASRPAPGDTIYF
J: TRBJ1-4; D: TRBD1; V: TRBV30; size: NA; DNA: TGTGCCTGTCCGGGACAGGGGGGTGAAAAACTGTTTTTT; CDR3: CACPGQGGEKLFF
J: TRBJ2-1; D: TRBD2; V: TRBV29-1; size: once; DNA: TGCAGCGTTGAAGATCGCGGGAGGGCCTACAATGAGCAGTTCTTC; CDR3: CSVEDRGRAYNEQFF
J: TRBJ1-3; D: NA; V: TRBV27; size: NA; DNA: TGTGCCAGCAGTATCCCCCCCACAGGGAACCCCGGAAACACCATATATTTT; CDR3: CASSIPPTGNPGNTIYF